This T cell receptor beta chain was obtained from a study of shared clonotypes between healthy human individuals. Study details: Per donor, three plates held CD4 naive cells, three held CD4 memory, two held CD8 naive and one held CD8 memory. Study outcomes and limitations: Generation probability values for non-shared clonotypes were lower than those for clonotypes shared by all four donors.

The ends were cut back, 1 base at V and 4 bases at J, with 17 bases in the middle. Germline V gene sequence: CDR1 SGHTS, CDR2 YDEGEE. The CDR3 has 17 amino acids. The table came from immunoSEQ multiplex PCR; TCRdb's copy has only in-frame clones and leaves some out. The sample includes 640,000 or so clones, roughly 78% of them seen just once. This clone appeared once. The antigen is not known. The specimen was memory CD4+ T cells sorted from blood. The subset was: CD45RA-negative fraction. The chain uses TRBV5-8 and TRBJ1-4; a possible D gene is TRBD1 (6 bases). This receptor was taken from a woman in her twenties or thirties in good health. For the CDR3, the DNA is TGTGCCAGCAGCTTGAACCCCTCAGGGGAGTTTAATGAAAAACTGTTTTTT. Translating gives CASSLNPSGEFNEKLFF. The entire variable domain, with the rest obtained from reference TRBV5-8 and TRBJ1-4, is as follows: EAGVTQSPTHLIKTRGQQATLRCSPISGHTSVYWYQQALGLGLQFLLWYDEGEERNRGNFPPRFSGRQFPNYSSELNVNALELEDSALYLCASSLNPSGEFNEKLFFGSGTQLSVL.